The 21 T cell receptor beta chains listed next were all sequenced from one sample in a study of CD8 T cells in Susac syndrome. Random hexamers primed reverse transcription of about 0.5 to 1 ug RNA. MiXCR, run by TCRdb on the immunoSEQ multiplex PCR reads, gives a single entry per CDR3 protein. The repertoire holds 77,000 or so distinct CDR3 sequences, 90% to 95% seen once, with around 0.57% in the top ten. The material sequenced was CD4+ T cells from PBMCs. These receptor sequences come from a human donor with Susac syndrome.

The chain combines TRBV28 with TRBJ1-2; D remains unclear. V lost 5 bases and J lost 4, with 8 bases in between. The germline CDR1 and CDR2 sequences are MDHEN and SYDVKM. The length of the CDR3 is 12 residues. The CDR3 nucleotides read TGTGCCAGCAGTCCCCTCTTCTATGGCTACACCTTC. Protein sequence: CASSPLFYGYTF.

Concerning this clonotype: At one boundary the junction diverges from the germline segment, which might be a read error. The CDR3 sequence is CASSRSGTNTGELFF. CDR3 coding DNA: TGTGCTAGCAGCCGTAGTGGAACGAACACCGGGGAGCTGTTTTTT. The chain is built from TRBV7-7 and TRBJ2-2, with D unclear. The CDR3 covers 15 residues. Germline CDR1 and CDR2: SSHAT and FNYEAQ (reference sequence).

The rearrangement uses TRBV7-2 and TRBJ2-3; no definite D call. CDR3 size: 13 residues. V dropped 5 bases and J dropped 2 bases, with 8 bases sitting between them. From germline, CDR1 is SGHTA and CDR2 FQGNSA. The DNA for the CDR3 is TGTGCCAGCAGCGCCTACCCCACAGATACGCAGTATTTT. Translating it yields CASSAYPTDTQYF.

This chain uses TRBV7-2 with TRBJ1-5; the match to TRBD1 covers 7 bases. The CDR3 totals 14 residues. Germline CDR1 SGHTA, CDR2 FQGNSA. The trim removed 6 bases at V and 4 bases at J, leaving 6 bases unmatched. The CDR3 nucleotides are TGTGCCAGCAGGGAGACAGGGAGTAATCAGCCCCAGCATTTT. Protein sequence: CASRETGSNQPQHF.

V gene TRBV24-1 combines with J gene TRBJ2-5, with D possibly being TRBD2 (5 bases). CDR3 length: 16 amino acids. In germline, CDR1 is KGHDR, CDR2 SFDVKD. The V gene lost 3 bases and the J gene lost 2 bases, with 15 bases spanning the gap. CDR3 amino acids: CATSDGRVRGQETQYF. The CDR3 DNA follows: TGTGCCACCAGTGATGGAAGGGTCCGAGGGCAAGAGACCCAGTACTTC.

This chain joins TRBV7-9 and TRBJ2-5; D is unclear. The CDR3 loop spans 13 amino acids. V lost 5 bases and J lost 4, with 11 bases in between. Germline V gene lookup returns CDR1 SEHNR and CDR2 FQNEAQ (reference sequence). The CDR3 DNA follows: TGTGCCAGCAGCCAGACCAGTGGAGAGACCCAGTACTTC. This encodes CASSQTSGETQYF.

The genes are TRBV5-6 and TRBJ1-1; 7 bases fit TRBD1. This CDR3 comprises 15 residues. J gave up 2 bases and V 4 bases, and 8 bases lay outside the gene matches. Germline V gives CDR1 SGHDT, CDR2 YYEEEE. This CDR3 is CASSAPGQRNTEAFF. The CDR3 DNA reads TGTGCCAGCAGCGCGCCGGGACAGAGAAACACTGAAGCTTTCTTT.

This clonotype was detected only once. The rearrangement uses TRBV28 and TRBJ2-1, with 12 bases identical to TRBD2. The ends lost 4 bases at V and 3 bases at J; junction bases unmatched: 4. In germline, CDR1 is MDHEN, CDR2 SYDVKM. CDR3 length: 16 residues. The CDR3 is CASSSPTSGSYNEQFF. The CDR3 region has the DNA TGTGCCAGCAGTTCCCCGACTAGCGGGAGCTACAATGAGCAGTTCTTC.

The chain combines TRBV7-2 with TRBJ2-3; weak D call: TRBD2 (6 bases). The CDR3 is made up of 14 amino acids. The ends were cut back, 5 bases at V and 1 base at J, with 10 bases in the middle. Germline CDR1 is SGHTA and CDR2 is FQGNSA. The CDR3, as DNA: TGTGCCAGCAGCCAGAAGCGGGGCACAGATACGCAGTATTTT. Encoded protein: CASSQKRGTDTQYF.

The rearrangement links TRBV6-2 or TRBV6-3 to TRBJ2-5; perhaps TRBD2 as D (7 bases). Germline CDR1 reads MNHEY; CDR2 reads SVGEGT. The CDR3 loop spans 16 amino acids. Trimming left V 5 bases short and J 2 bases short, with 18 bases between. The CDR3 DNA is TGTGCCAGCAGTCGTTCAGGAGGGGGGGTACAAGAGACCCAGTACTTC. Translating it yields CASSRSGGGVQETQYF.

This chain uses TRBV12-3 or TRBV12-4 with TRBJ2-5, with D possibly TRBD2 on 5 matching bases. The germline V and J ends were trimmed by 5 bases and 2 bases, with 12 bases remaining between them. The CDR3 contains 14 residues. DNA of the CDR3: TGTGCCAGCAGTAACATGCGGGCACAAGAGACCCAGTACTTC. This encodes CASSNMRAQETQYF.

The table lists this clonotype with a few counts. V and J are TRBV7-9 and TRBJ2-7; D may match TRBD1 or TRBD2 (5 bases each). Germline assignment: CDR1 SEHNR and CDR2 FQNEAQ (reference sequence). The CDR3 consists of 14 residues. With 6 bases removed from V and 6 bases from J, the gap between germline ends came to 18 bases. The CDR3 protein is CASRVAAGTAEQYF. Written as DNA, the CDR3 is TGTGCCAGCAGGGTTGCGGCAGGGACCGCCGAGCAGTACTTC.

This clonotype was recorded once. The chain combines TRBV7-2 with TRBJ2-1; 7 bases line up with TRBD2. V was clipped by 4 bases and J by 8 bases; unmatched bases: 11. Germline CDR1 reads SGHTA; CDR2 reads FQGNSA. The CDR3 loop spans 15 amino acids. CDR3 residues: CASSSRQITSDEQFF. CDR3 DNA sequence: TGTGCCAGCAGCTCTCGACAGATTACTAGCGATGAGCAGTTCTTC.

V gene TRBV5-1 combines with J gene TRBJ1-6, with no clear D. From germline, CDR1 is SGHRS and CDR2 YFSETQ. Trimming left V 0 bases short and J 7 bases short, with 5 bases between. This CDR3 has 13 residues. The CDR3 is CASSLVGNSPLHF. The CDR3 DNA is TGCGCCAGCAGCTTGGTAGGGAATTCACCCCTCCACTTT.

This clonotype was observed a single time. J is TRBJ2-1 and V is TRBV7-2; either TRBD1 or TRBD2 may fit D (5 bases each). This CDR3 has 14 residues. Trimming left V 3 bases short and J 6 bases short, with 12 bases between. Germline V gene lookup returns CDR1 SGHTA and CDR2 FQGNSA. The DNA of the CDR3 is TGTGCCAGCAGCTTCTGGGACGGTCCCAATGAGCAGTTCTTC. Protein sequence: CASSFWDGPNEQFF.

This chain connects TRBV7-9 to TRBJ2-5; a possible D gene is TRBD1 (6 bases). V was cut by 5 bases and J by 4 bases, with 8 bases left in between. CDR3 length equals 12 residues. CDR1 is SEHNR and CDR2 is FQNEAQ in the germline V gene (reference sequence). CDR3 nucleotides: TGTGCCAGCAGCGAACAGGGAGAGACCCAGTACTTC. Its translation: CASSEQGETQYF. The variable domain in full, completed from reference TRBV7-9 and TRBJ2-5, reads DTGVSQNPRHKITKRGQNVTFRCDPISEHNRLYWYRQTLGQGPEFLTYFQNEAQLEKSRLLSDRFSAERPKGSFSTLEIQRTEQGDSAMYLCASSEQGETQYFGPGTRLLVL.

The table lists this clonotype with a count of one. The rearrangement uses TRBV3-1 and TRBJ2-4; 7 bases map to TRBD2. The CDR3 is made up of 14 amino acids. CDR1 LGHDT and CDR2 YNNKEL come from the germline V gene (reference sequence). V was clipped by 6 bases and J by 6 bases; unmatched bases: 8. The CDR3 protein is CASSNGLVANIQYF. In nucleotides, the CDR3 is TGTGCCAGCAGTAACGGACTAGTAGCAAACATTCAGTACTTC.

The chain carries TRBV5-4 and TRBJ2-1; 8 bases are a match to TRBD2. Trimming removed 1 base from V and 5 bases from J; junction bases left unmatched: 5. CDR1 is SGHNT and CDR2 is YYREEE in the germline V gene (reference sequence). The CDR3 consists of 15 residues. CDR3 coding DNA: TGTGCCAGCAGCTTGATTCGGGGGGGTAACAATGAGCAGTTCTTC. Translation gives CASSLIRGGNNEQFF.

The chain couples TRBV30 to TRBJ2-2; D ambiguous. Per the germline V gene, CDR1 is GTSNPN and CDR2 is SVGIG (reference sequence). The V end lost 4 bases, the J end lost 2 bases, and 8 bases lay between the germline ends. This CDR3 spans 13 amino acids. The chain's CDR3 is CAWIRLNTGELFF. The CDR3 DNA sequence: TGTGCCTGGATACGGCTTAACACCGGGGAGCTGTTTTTT.

The chain combines TRBV20-1 with TRBJ2-3; no definite D call. This CDR3 has 12 residues. Germline-derived CDR1 and CDR2 are DFQATT and SNEGSKA (reference sequence). The V end lost 8 bases, the J end lost 2 bases, and 11 bases lay between the germline ends. The CDR3: CSYKTDTDTQYF. The CDR3 bases are TGCAGTTACAAAACCGACACAGATACGCAGTATTTT.

This clonotype has just one count. This chain links TRBV2 with TRBJ2-1; tentative D call: TRBD2 (6 bases). The CDR3 is made up of 12 amino acids. Trimming cost V 4 bases and J 15 bases, with 16 bases left between them. Germline V gene lookup returns CDR1 SNHLY and CDR2 FYNNEI. The CDR3 DNA is TGTGCCAGCAGTGGCGAAGCGGGCCATAGGTTCTTC. It codes for CASSGEAGHRFF.